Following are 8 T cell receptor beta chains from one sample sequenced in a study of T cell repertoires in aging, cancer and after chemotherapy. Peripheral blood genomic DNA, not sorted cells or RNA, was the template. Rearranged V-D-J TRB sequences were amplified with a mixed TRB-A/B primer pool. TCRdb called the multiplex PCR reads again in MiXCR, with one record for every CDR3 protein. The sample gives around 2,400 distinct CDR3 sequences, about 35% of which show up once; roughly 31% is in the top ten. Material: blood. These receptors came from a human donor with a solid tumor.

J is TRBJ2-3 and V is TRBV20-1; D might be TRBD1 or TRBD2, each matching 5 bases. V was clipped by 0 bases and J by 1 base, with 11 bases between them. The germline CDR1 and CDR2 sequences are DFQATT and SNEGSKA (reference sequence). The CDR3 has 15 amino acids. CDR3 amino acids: CSARDRRDRTDTQYF. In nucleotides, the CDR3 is TGCAGTGCTAGAGATAGACGGGACCGCACAGATACGCAGTATTTT.

CDR3 sequence reads: CAISEPGLAGGFTDTQYF. The CDR3 DNA reads as TGTGCCATCAGTGAGCCCGGACTAGCGGGGGGTTTCACAGATACGCAGTATTTT. The chain combines TRBV10-3 with TRBJ2-3; 14 nucleotides match TRBD2. Germline V gives CDR1 ENHRY, CDR2 SYGVKD. With 2 bases clipped from V and 2 bases from J, the junction kept 6 bases outside the gene matches. This CDR3 has 18 amino acids.

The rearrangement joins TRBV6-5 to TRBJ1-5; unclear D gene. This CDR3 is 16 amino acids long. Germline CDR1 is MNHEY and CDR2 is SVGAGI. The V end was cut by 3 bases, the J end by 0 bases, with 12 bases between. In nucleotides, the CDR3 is TGTGCCAGCAGTTATTACGCGAAGGGTAGCAATCAGCCCCAGCATTTT. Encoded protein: CASSYYAKGSNQPQHF.

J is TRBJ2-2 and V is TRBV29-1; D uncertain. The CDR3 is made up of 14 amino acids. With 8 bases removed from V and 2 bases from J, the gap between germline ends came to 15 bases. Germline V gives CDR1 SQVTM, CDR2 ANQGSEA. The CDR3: CSLNNRGNTGELFF. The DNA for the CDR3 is TGCAGCCTTAATAACAGAGGAAACACCGGGGAGCTGTTTTTT.

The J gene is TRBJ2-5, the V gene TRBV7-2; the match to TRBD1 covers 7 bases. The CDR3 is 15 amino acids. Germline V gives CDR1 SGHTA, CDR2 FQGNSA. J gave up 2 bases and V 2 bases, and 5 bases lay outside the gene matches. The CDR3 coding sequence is TGTGCCAGCAGCTTATTTCCGGGACAGCAAGAGACCCAGTACTTC. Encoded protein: CASSLFPGQQETQYF.

CDR3 nucleotide sequence: TGCAGTGCTAGGCCCCGGGGAGAGATTGATGGCTACACCTTC. This codes for CSARPRGEIDGYTF. The rearrangement uses TRBV20-1 and TRBJ1-2; D is ambiguous. Germline CDR1 reads DFQATT; CDR2 reads SNEGSKA (reference sequence). V was trimmed by 3 bases and J by 6 bases, leaving 17 bases between them. This CDR3 region has 14 residues.

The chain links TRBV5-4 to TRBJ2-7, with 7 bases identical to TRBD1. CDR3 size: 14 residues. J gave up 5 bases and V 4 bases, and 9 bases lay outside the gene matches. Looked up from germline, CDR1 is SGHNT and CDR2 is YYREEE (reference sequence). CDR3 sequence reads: CASSIMTGPDEQYF. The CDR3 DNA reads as TGTGCCAGCAGCATTATGACAGGGCCCGACGAGCAGTACTTC.

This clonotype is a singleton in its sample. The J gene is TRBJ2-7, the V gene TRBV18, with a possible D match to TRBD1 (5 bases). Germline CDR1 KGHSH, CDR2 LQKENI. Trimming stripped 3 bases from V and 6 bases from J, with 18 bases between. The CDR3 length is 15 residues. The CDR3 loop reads CASSPTGEGDSEQYF. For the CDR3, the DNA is TGTGCCAGCTCACCGACGGGTGAAGGGGATAGCGAGCAGTACTTC.